This T cell receptor beta chain was obtained from a study of blood T cell repertoires in COVID-19. Generated by immunoSEQ multiplex PCR, the TCRdb table keeps only in-frame clones and is missing some. The table records fewer than 150,000 clones, approximately 81% of them present only once. The CDR3 runs 18 residues. Looked up from germline, CDR1 is SGHRS and CDR2 is YFSETQ. The specimen sequenced was peripheral blood. The chain joins TRBV5-1 to TRBJ2-1; 8 nucleotides line up with TRBD2. This clonotype was sampled from a man aged 45-65 years with acute or convalescent COVID-19. The CDR3 coding sequence is TGCCCCCGCCGCCCGGGGCCGGGGGGTCGCGGGGGGACAAGTGAGCAGTTCTTC. As protein: CPRRPGPGGRGGTSEQFF.